The rows below give T cell receptor beta chains drawn from one sample of a study of post-analysis software for immune sequencing data. TCRdb fed the PCR reads into MiXCR, producing one record per CDR3 protein. The sample yields approximately 460,000 distinct CDR3 sequences, over 35% seen once. Sequencing was carried out using blood. The receptors shown here come from a girl aged 5-17 years with multiple sclerosis. Both conserved end residues are part of each CDR3. Fields, in order: J gene, clone size, D gene, V gene, CDR3 protein, CDR3 DNA. D genes are given only for firm matches. Clone size is not always given. Where it is, it says once, few, many or a class for expanded clones.

TRBJ2-7,.,.,TRBV28,CASSYAGLRSSYEQYF,TGTGCCAGCAGTTACGCGGGACTGAGAAGCTCCTACGAGCAGTACTTC
TRBJ2-2,.,.,TRBV20-1,CSARTTTGELFF,TGCAGTGCGAGGACAACCACCGGGGAGCTGTTTTTT
TRBJ1-2,few,.,TRBV10-3,CAINEDIPYGYTF,TGTGCCATCAATGAGGACATCCCCTATGGCTACACCTTC
TRBJ2-7,.,.,TRBV7-2,CASSLGDHYEQYF,TGTGCCAGCAGCTTAGGGGACCACTACGAGCAGTACTTC
TRBJ2-1,.,.,TRBV9,CASSVDPGEGGNEQFF,TGTGCCAGCAGCGTAGACCCGGGGGAGGGGGGCAATGAGCAGTTCTTC
TRBJ2-5,.,TRBD2,TRBV5-1,CAGSLAGEETQYF,TGCGCCGGCAGCTTGGCGGGGGAAGAGACCCAGTACTTC
TRBJ2-1,.,TRBD2,TRBV5-1,CASSLARPGLAGFYNEQFF,TGCGCCAGCAGCTTGGCAAGACCGGGACTAGCGGGCTTTTACAATGAGCAGTTCTTC
TRBJ1-2,few,.,TRBV12-5,CASGLGKVDGYTF,TGTGCTAGTGGTTTGGGTAAAGTGGATGGCTACACCTTC
TRBJ2-3,.,.,TRBV6-1,CASSEKRPSHTDTQYF,TGTGCCAGCAGTGAAAAAAGGCCTTCGCACACAGATACGCAGTATTTT
TRBJ2-7,.,TRBD1,TRBV14,CASSYRTGVMNEQYF,TGTGCCAGCAGCTACCGAACAGGGGTGATGAACGAGCAGTACTTC
TRBJ2-1,.,.,TRBV20-1,CSAREALPHSYNEQFF,TGCAGTGCTAGAGAGGCACTACCCCACTCCTACAATGAGCAGTTCTTC
TRBJ2-1,few,TRBD2,TRBV24-1,CATSDRASGALYNEQFF,TGTGCCACCAGTGATCGGGCTAGCGGGGCTCTTTACAATGAGCAGTTCTTC
TRBJ2-5,.,.,TRBV19,CATAAREQETQYF,TGTGCCACTGCCGCCAGGGAACAAGAGACCCAGTACTTC
TRBJ2-7,.,.,TRBV11-2,CASSLSQPHEQYF,TGTGCCAGCAGCTTATCCCAGCCCCACGAGCAGTACTTC
TRBJ1-2,few,.,TRBV7-3,CASSQGGGDYGYTF,TGTGCCAGCAGCCAAGGCGGGGGGGACTATGGCTACACCTTC
TRBJ2-7,many,TRBD2,TRBV7-9,CASSLGGGSYEQYF,TGTGCCAGCAGCTTAGGGGGGGGTTCCTACGAGCAGTACTTC
TRBJ2-7,.,.,TRBV20-1,CSESGGPSYEQYF,TGCAGTGAGTCTGGAGGGCCCTCCTACGAGCAGTACTTC
TRBJ2-7,.,TRBD2,TRBV6-5,CASRRGIAGVTYEQYF,TGTGCCAGCAGAAGGGGTATAGCGGGAGTGACCTACGAGCAGTACTTC
TRBJ1-5,.,.,TRBV29-1,CSVEVTVNQPQHF,TGCAGCGTTGAAGTCACAGTCAATCAGCCCCAGCATTTT
TRBJ2-5,few,.,TRBV5-1,CASRLGLQETQYF,TGCGCCAGCAGGCTGGGCCTCCAAGAGACCCAGTACTTC
TRBJ2-6,few,TRBD2,TRBV11-1,CASSDHGTSGRGGANVLTF,TGTGCCAGCAGCGACCACGGGACTAGCGGGAGAGGTGGGGCCAACGTCCTGACTTTC
TRBJ1-1,once,.,TRBV3-1,CASSQGRYTEAFF,TGTGCCAGCAGCCAAGGACGGTACACTGAAGCTTTCTTT
TRBJ2-5,few,TRBD2,TRBV12-3/TRBV12-4,CASSLLAGEETQYF,TGTGCCAGCAGTTTATTAGCGGGAGAAGAGACCCAGTACTTC
TRBJ2-1,.,TRBD2,TRBV7-8,CASSGKRGTSGTNEQFF,TGTGCCAGCAGCGGAAAACGCGGGACTAGCGGGACCAATGAGCAGTTCTTC
TRBJ2-1,few,TRBD2,TRBV28,CASSTPGLNYNEQFF,TGTGCCAGCAGTACCCCGGGACTAAATTACAATGAGCAGTTCTTC
TRBJ2-7,many,.,TRBV3-1,CASSQTRRGEQYF,TGTGCCAGCAGCCAGACGCGGAGGGGGGAGCAGTACTTC
TRBJ1-1,.,TRBD1,TRBV5-1,CASSLEGQVSEAFF,TGCGCCAGCAGCTTGGAGGGACAGGTTTCTGAAGCTTTCTTT
TRBJ2-7,few,.,TRBV7-2,CASSLGPRYEQYF,TGTGCCAGCAGCTTAGGGCCACGCTACGAGCAGTACTTC
TRBJ2-3,.,.,TRBV2,CVSSEAPTATDTQYF,TGTGTCAGCAGTGAAGCCCCGACAGCCACAGATACGCAGTATTTT
TRBJ1-2,few,.,TRBV12-3/TRBV12-4,CASSRTATANYGYTF,TGTGCCAGCAGTCGGACTGCCACCGCCAACTATGGCTACACCTTC
TRBJ1-2,.,.,TRBV20-1,CARGRSYGYTF,TGCGCCCGGGGTCGGAGCTATGGCTACACCTTC
TRBJ2-1,.,.,TRBV7-8,CASSAQTAPNNEQFF,TGTGCCAGCAGCGCCCAGACTGCCCCCAACAATGAGCAGTTCTTC
TRBJ2-1,few,.,TRBV5-1,CASSPAPDTSNEQFF,TGCGCCAGCAGCCCGGCCCCGGACACCTCCAATGAGCAGTTCTTC
TRBJ2-5,.,TRBD1,TRBV7-9,CASSPRDRDRETQYF,TGTGCCAGCAGCCCCCGGGACAGGGATAGAGAGACCCAGTACTTC
TRBJ1-1,.,.,TRBV3-1,CASSKGPTGNTEAFF,TGTGCCAGCAGCAAAGGACCTACAGGGAACACTGAAGCTTTCTTT
TRBJ2-1,.,.,TRBV27,CASSLRLLNEQFF,TGTGCCAGCAGTTTACGTCTGCTCAATGAGCAGTTCTTC
TRBJ2-5,.,TRBD1,TRBV27,CASSTRRTGGRETQYF,TGTGCCAGCAGTACTCGACGCACAGGGGGCAGGGAGACCCAGTACTTC
TRBJ1-1,.,TRBD1,TRBV12-3/TRBV12-4,CASSLGPGGGTEAFF,TGTGCCAGCAGTTTAGGGCCAGGGGGCGGCACTGAAGCTTTCTTT
TRBJ2-3,few,TRBD2,TRBV20-1,CSARVLAGGLDTQYF,TGCAGTGCTAGAGTTCTAGCGGGAGGGTTAGATACGCAGTATTTT
TRBJ2-7,.,.,TRBV7-9,CASSPRTGPYEQYF,TGTGCCAGCAGCCCCCGTACAGGGCCCTACGAGCAGTACTTC
TRBJ2-7,.,TRBD1,TRBV20-1,CSARSRDRSIYEQYF,TGCAGTGCTAGATCCCGGGACAGGTCTATTTACGAGCAGTACTTC
TRBJ2-1,few,.,TRBV20-1,CSASPTTYNEQFF,TGCAGTGCTAGTCCAACAACCTACAATGAGCAGTTCTTC
TRBJ1-1,.,.,TRBV6-2/TRBV6-3,CASSPGGYGRTEAFF,TGTGCCAGCAGTCCCGGCGGGTACGGTCGGACTGAAGCTTTCTTT
TRBJ2-7,.,.,TRBV27,CASSLSLRAGSYEQYF,TGTGCCAGCAGTTTATCGCTCCGGGCAGGCTCCTACGAGCAGTACTTC
TRBJ2-7,.,TRBD2,TRBV7-9,CASSEWTSGSNYYEQYF,TGTGCCAGCAGCGAGTGGACTAGCGGGAGCAACTATTACGAGCAGTACTTC
TRBJ2-1,.,.,TRBV20-1,CSARDLVVVNEQFF,TGCAGTGCTAGAGATCTGGTAGTCGTCAATGAGCAGTTCTTC
TRBJ2-7,.,.,TRBV20-1,CSASGQGGSYEQYF,TGCAGTGCTAGCGGCCAGGGGGGTTCCTACGAGCAGTACTTC
TRBJ1-1,.,.,TRBV14,CASSQNRDTEAFF,TGTGCCAGCAGCCAAAACAGGGATACTGAAGCTTTCTTT
TRBJ1-1,few,.,TRBV4-1,CASSPAGRAGTEAFF,TGCGCCAGCAGCCCAGCGGGCAGGGCAGGGACTGAAGCTTTCTTT
TRBJ1-4,many,TRBD1,TRBV2,CASTGDSATNEKLFF,TGTGCCAGCACCGGGGACAGTGCAACTAATGAAAAACTGTTTTTT
TRBJ2-7,.,TRBD2,TRBV28,CASTEQWSGRAHEQYF,TGTGCCAGCACCGAGCAATGGAGCGGGAGGGCCCACGAGCAGTACTTC
TRBJ2-7,.,.,TRBV7-9,CASSHYGSYEQYF,TGTGCCAGCAGCCACTATGGGTCCTACGAGCAGTACTTC
TRBJ2-3,.,.,TRBV7-2,CASSLGPHGDTQYF,TGTGCCAGCAGCTTGGGACCTCACGGGGATACGCAGTATTTT
TRBJ2-1,few,.,TRBV28,CASSGDKYEQFF,TGTGCCAGCAGTGGGGACAAGTACGAGCAGTTCTTC
TRBJ2-7,few,.,TRBV6-5,CASSYKEFYEQYF,TGTGCCAGCAGTTACAAGGAGTTTTACGAGCAGTACTTC